This T cell receptor (beta chain) was retrieved from a study of T cell responses to AZD1222 COVID-19 vaccine. Broader study findings: Only a handful of AZD1222 recipients, five to seven in all, had baseline seropositivity. Sampling captured repertoires only after the peak T cell response. An increase in Spike-specific TCR breadth and depth was observed after two AZD1222 doses.

The sample holds a few counts of this clone. Its antigen is as yet unknown. Using immunoSEQ multiplex PCR, the repertoire was profiled, and TCRdb retains in-frame clones only, with some absent. Altogether about 150,000 clones are present, about 92% being singletons, with the ten largest covering around 1.7%. CDR3 length: 16 amino acids. V gave up 4 bases and J gave up 0 bases, with 16 bases separating them. Per germline, CDR1 LGHDT and CDR2 YNNKEL (reference sequence). Sequenced material: peripheral blood, taken 28 days after the second AZD1222 dose. This chain uses TRBV3-1 (or the pseudogene TRBV3-2) with TRBJ2-7; unclear D gene. The source is an adult who received the AZD1222 COVID-19 vaccine. CDR3 DNA sequence: TGTGCCAGCAGCCTCCTCCGTAGGACGGACTCCTACGAGCAGTACTTC. Translation: CASSLLRRTDSYEQYF.